This T cell receptor (beta chain) originates from a study of T-cell memory formation after mild COVID-19. Points from the study as a whole: A balance of CD4 and CD8 characterized clones contracting day 15 to 85, whereas later expanders leaned CD4+. That cross-reactive memory joined was suggested by some responding clones appearing in pre-infection memory.

The CDR3 totals 14 residues. V lost 6 bases and J 10 bases, leaving 18 bases between the germline ends. Constant-segment primers were used for 5'RACE, and the resulting TCR alpha and TCR beta cDNA libraries carried sample barcodes and UMIs. One entry per CDR3 protein results from TCRdb running MiXCR on the 5' RACE reads. The sample carries around 200,000 distinct CDR3 sequences, 8% to 11% recorded once. The table lists this clonotype with a few counts. The antigen is undetermined. The rearrangement links TRBV12-3 or TRBV12-4 to TRBJ1-4; TRBD1 is a possible D gene (5 bases). The TCR sequence derives from a young man who had mild COVID-19 (a few samples of this study predate the infection). Cell type and time point are not known. The sequenced sample was PBMCs or a T cell subset sorted from them (not recorded which). This CDR3 reads CASSPGRAWGKLFF. The DNA for the CDR3 is TGTGCCAGCAGCCCGGGACGGGCGTGGGGAAAACTGTTTTTT.